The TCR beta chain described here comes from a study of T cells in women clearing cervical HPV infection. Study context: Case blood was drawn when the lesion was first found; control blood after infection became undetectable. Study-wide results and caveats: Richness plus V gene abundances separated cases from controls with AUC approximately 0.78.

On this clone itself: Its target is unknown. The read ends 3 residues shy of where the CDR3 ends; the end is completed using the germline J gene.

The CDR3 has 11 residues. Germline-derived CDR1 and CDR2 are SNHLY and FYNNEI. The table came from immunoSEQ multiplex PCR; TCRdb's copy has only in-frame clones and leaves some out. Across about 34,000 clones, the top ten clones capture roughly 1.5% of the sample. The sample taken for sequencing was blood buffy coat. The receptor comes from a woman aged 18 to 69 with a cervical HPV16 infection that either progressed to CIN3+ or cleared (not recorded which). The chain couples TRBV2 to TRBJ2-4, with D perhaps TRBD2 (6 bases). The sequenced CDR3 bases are TGTGCCAGCATTGGAGGGTACGGT. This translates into CASIGGYG. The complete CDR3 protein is CASIGGYGQYF.